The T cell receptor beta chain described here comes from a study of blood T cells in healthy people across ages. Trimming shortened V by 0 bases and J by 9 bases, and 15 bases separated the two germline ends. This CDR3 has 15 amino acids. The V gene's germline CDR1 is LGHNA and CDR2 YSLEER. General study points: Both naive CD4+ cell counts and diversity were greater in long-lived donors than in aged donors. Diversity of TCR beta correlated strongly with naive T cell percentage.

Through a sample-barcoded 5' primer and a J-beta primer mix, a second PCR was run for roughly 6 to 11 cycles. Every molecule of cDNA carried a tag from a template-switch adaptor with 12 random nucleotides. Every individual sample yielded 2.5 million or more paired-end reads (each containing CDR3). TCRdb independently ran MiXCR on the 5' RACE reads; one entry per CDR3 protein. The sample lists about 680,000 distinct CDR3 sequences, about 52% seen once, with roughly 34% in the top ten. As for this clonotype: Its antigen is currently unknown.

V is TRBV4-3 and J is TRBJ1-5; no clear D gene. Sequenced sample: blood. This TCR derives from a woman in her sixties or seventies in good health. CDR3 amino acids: CASSQDRLSQRPQHF. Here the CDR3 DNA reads TGCGCCAGCAGCCAAGATCGGCTCTCCCAGCGGCCCCAGCATTTT.